This T cell receptor beta chain derives from a study of T cells in Graves' hyperthyroidism and ophthalmopathy. Study-wide results and limits: Most thyroid clonotypes that were expanded above 0.001 also turned up in blood.

Researchers amplified the TCR beta CDR3 regions from RNA transcripts. HTBI primers were employed in a first-round RT-PCR of the TCR CDR3. TCRdb itself ran the multiplex PCR reads through MiXCR, one entry per CDR3 protein. This table holds some 370,000 distinct CDR3 sequences, roughly 17% found once. This CDR3 is 13 amino acids long. CDR1 is GTSNPN, CDR2 SVGIG, per germline (reference sequence). V was shortened by 4 bases and J by 4 bases, with 13 bases between the two germline ends. A note on this clonotype: Its antigen remains unidentified.

The chain links TRBV30 to TRBJ1-1; D possibly corresponds to TRBD1 (5 bases). The sample taken for sequencing was blood. The sequence derives from a woman aged 25-40 years with Graves' hyperthyroidism that later progressed to Graves' ophthalmopathy. Here the CDR3 DNA reads TGTGCCTGGAAGACACAGGAAGTCACTGAAGCTTTCTTT. Protein product: CAWKTQEVTEAFF.